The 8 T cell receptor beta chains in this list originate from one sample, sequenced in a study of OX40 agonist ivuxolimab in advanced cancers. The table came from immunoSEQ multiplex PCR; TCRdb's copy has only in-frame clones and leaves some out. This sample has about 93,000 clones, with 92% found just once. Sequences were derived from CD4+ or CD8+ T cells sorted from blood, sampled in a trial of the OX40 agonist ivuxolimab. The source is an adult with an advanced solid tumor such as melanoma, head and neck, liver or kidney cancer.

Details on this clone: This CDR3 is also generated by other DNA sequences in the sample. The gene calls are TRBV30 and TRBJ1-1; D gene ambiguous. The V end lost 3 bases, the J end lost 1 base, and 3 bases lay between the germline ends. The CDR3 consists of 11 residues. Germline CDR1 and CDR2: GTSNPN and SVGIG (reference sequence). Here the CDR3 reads CAWSRNTEAFF. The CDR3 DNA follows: TGTGCCTGGAGCCGGAACACTGAAGCTTTCTTT. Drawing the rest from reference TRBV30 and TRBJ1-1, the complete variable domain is SQTIHQWPATLVQPVGSPLSLECTVEGTSNPNLYWYRQAAGRGLQLLFYSVGIGQISSEVPQNLSASRPQDRQFILSSKKLLLSDSGFYLCAWSRNTEAFFGQGTRLTVV.

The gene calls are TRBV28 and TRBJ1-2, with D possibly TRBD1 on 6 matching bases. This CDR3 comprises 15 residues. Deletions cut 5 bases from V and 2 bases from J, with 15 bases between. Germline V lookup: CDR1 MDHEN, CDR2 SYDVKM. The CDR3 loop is CASSLDSYLNYGYTF. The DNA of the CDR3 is TGTGCCAGCAGTCTGGACAGCTATCTCAACTATGGCTACACCTTC.

The CDR3 spells CASKPGQGTYNEQFF. CDR3 DNA: TGTGCCAGCAAGCCGGGACAGGGGACCTACAATGAGCAGTTCTTC. The chain carries TRBV27 and TRBJ2-1, with 10 bases that match TRBD1. The CDR3 has 15 amino acids. The J segment lost 2 bases and the V segment lost 7 bases, leaving 5 bases of the junction unmatched. The germline V gene has CDR1 MNHEY and CDR2 SMNVEV (reference sequence).

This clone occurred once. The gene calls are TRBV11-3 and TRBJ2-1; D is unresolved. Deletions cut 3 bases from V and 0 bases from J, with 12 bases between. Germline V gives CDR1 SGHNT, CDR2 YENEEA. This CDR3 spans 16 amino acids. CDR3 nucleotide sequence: TGTGCCAGCAGCTTGTTAGGCGGTCACTCCTACAATGAGCAGTTCTTC. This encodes CASSLLGGHSYNEQFF.

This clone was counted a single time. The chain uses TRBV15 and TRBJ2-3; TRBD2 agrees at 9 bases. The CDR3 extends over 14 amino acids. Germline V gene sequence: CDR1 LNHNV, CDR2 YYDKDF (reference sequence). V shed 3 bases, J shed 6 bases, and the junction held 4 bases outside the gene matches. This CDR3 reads CATSRRGGLDTQYF. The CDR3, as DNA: TGTGCCACCAGCAGGCGGGGGGGCCTTGATACGCAGTATTTT.

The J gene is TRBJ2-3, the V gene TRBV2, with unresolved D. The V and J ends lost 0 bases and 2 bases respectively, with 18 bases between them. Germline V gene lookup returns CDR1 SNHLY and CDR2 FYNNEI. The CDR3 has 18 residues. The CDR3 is CASSEALRVLRDTDTQYF. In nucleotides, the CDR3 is TGTGCCAGCAGTGAAGCGCTCCGGGTGTTGCGAGACACAGATACGCAGTATTTT.

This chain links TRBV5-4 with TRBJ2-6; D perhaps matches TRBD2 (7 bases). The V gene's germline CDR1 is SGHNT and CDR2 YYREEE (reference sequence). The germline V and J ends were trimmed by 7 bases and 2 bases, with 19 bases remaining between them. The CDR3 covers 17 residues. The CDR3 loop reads CASVPSGGLAGANVLTF. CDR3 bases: TGTGCCAGCGTTCCCTCGGGGGGCCTTGCTGGGGCCAACGTCCTGACTTTC.

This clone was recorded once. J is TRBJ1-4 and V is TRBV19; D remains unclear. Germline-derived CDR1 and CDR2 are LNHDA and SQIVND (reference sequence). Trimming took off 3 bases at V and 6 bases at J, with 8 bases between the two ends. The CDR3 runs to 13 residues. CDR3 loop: CASSIGRDEKLFF. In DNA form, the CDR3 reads TGTGCCAGTAGTATTGGTAGGGATGAAAAACTGTTTTTT. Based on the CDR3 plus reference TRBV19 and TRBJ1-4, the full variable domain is DGGITQSPKYLFRKEGQNVTLSCEQNLNHDAMYWYRQDPGQGLRLIYYSQIVNDFQKGDIAEGYSVSREKKESFPLTVTSAQKNPTAFYLCASSIGRDEKLFFGSGTQLSVL.